The 22 T cell receptor beta chains given below trace back to one sample, sequenced in a study of regulatory T cells in long-lasting Graves disease. Time point described: newly diagnosed GD, antithyroid drugs for less than 3 months. PBMC-extracted RNA yielded the TCR library. Construction of the TCR beta libraries employed iRepertoire HTBI primers in conjunction with Arm-PCR of CDR3 regions. TCRdb redid the calling of the multiplex PCR reads with MiXCR, one entry per CDR3 protein. Found here are fewer than 650,000 distinct CDR3 sequences, under 20% of them singletons; the top ten hold 15% to 20%. The same data also contributed to another study, on T cells in Graves' hyperthyroidism and ophthalmopathy.

Sequenced material: peripheral blood mononuclear cells (PBMCs), taken at new diagnosis, from a patient treated with antithyroid drugs. The receptors here all came from a woman aged 30 to 39 with Graves disease.

This clonotype was recorded many times. The genes are TRBV5-1 and TRBJ1-1, with D possibly TRBD1 on 5 matching bases. The germline CDR1 and CDR2 sequences are SGHRS and YFSETQ. The CDR3 extends over 13 amino acids. V lost 0 bases and J 3 bases, leaving 6 bases between the germline ends. CDR3: CASSLGDDTEAFF. CDR3 bases: TGCGCCAGCAGCTTGGGGGACGACACTGAAGCTTTCTTT.

At least ten counts were recorded for this clonotype. V is TRBV28 and J is TRBJ2-1; 10 nucleotides align to TRBD1. Germline V gene lookup returns CDR1 MDHEN and CDR2 SYDVKM. Trimming removed 11 bases from V and 3 bases from J; junction bases left unmatched: 7. The length of the CDR3 is 14 residues. CDR3 sequence: CAATGTGVYNEQFF. The DNA of the CDR3 is TGTGCCGCAACCGGGACAGGGGTCTACAATGAGCAGTTCTTC.

V is TRBV9 and J is TRBJ2-7; D gene ambiguous. This CDR3 contains 14 residues. The V end lost 0 bases, the J end lost 2 bases, and 9 bases lay between the germline ends. Germline V lookup: CDR1 SGDLS, CDR2 YYNGEE. CDR3: CASSVGPEAYEQYF. The CDR3 DNA sequence: TGTGCCAGCAGCGTAGGCCCCGAGGCCTACGAGCAGTACTTC.

This clonotype was counted many times. V usage is TRBV28 and J usage is TRBJ1-3, with unresolved D. Trimming removed 10 bases at V and 1 base at J, with 11 bases between. Germline V gives CDR1 MDHEN, CDR2 SYDVKM. This CDR3 is built from 13 residues. CDR3 DNA sequence: TGTGCCACGGTGTGGGGTTCTGGAAACACCATATATTTT. This translates into CATVWGSGNTIYF.

The genes are TRBV7-6 and TRBJ2-4; TRBD2 agrees at 9 bases. The CDR3 length is 14 residues. The V segment lost 4 bases and the J segment 7 bases; nucleotides outside the gene matches: 5. Germline loops: CDR1 SGHVS, CDR2 FNYEAQ. CDR3 DNA: TGTGCCAGCAGCTCTGCTAGCGGGATGAACATTCAGTACTTC. This translates into CASSSASGMNIQYF.

In its sample, this clonotype was seen a few times. The V and J genes are TRBV24-1 and TRBJ1-1; D uncertain. CDR1 and CDR2 (germline): KGHDR, SFDVKD. V shed 3 bases and J shed 4 bases, with 11 bases lying between them. The CDR3 sequence is 14 residues long. The DNA of the CDR3 is TGTGCCACCAGTGATGCCCGGCAGGCCACTGAAGCTTTCTTT. As protein: CATSDARQATEAFF.

This sequence joins TRBV2 and TRBJ2-2; no clear D. CDR1 is SNHLY and CDR2 is FYNNEI in the germline V gene. The length of the CDR3 is 13 residues. The ends were cut back, 7 bases at V and 0 bases at J, with 6 bases in the middle. This CDR3 reads CASTPANTGELFF. The CDR3 DNA reads TGTGCCAGCACCCCAGCGAACACCGGGGAGCTGTTTTTT.

The J gene is TRBJ1-5, the V gene TRBV6-5; 8 nucleotides match TRBD1. J lost 3 bases, V lost 0 bases, and 13 bases had no gene match. Per germline, CDR1 MNHEY and CDR2 SVGAGI. The CDR3 is made up of 19 amino acids. CDR3 DNA sequence: TGTGCCAGCAGTTACTCGAAGGGGGACAGGAAGAGGGCCAATCAGCCCCAGCATTTT. It encodes CASSYSKGDRKRANQPQHF.

Regarding this clonotype: This may come from a read error, since a much larger clone is one base off. V usage is TRBV3-1 and J usage is TRBJ2-3; 8 bases line up with TRBD1. The CDR3 totals 15 residues. Germline CDR1 LGHDT, CDR2 YNNKEL (reference sequence). The chain's CDR3 is CASSRDRGGGTEALF. The DNA for the CDR3 is TGTGCCAGCAGCCGAGACAGGGGTGGGGGCACTGAAGCTCTCTTT.

This clonotype was observed at least ten times. The chain uses TRBV3-1 and TRBJ1-2; D possibly corresponds to TRBD1 (6 bases). CDR1 LGHDT and CDR2 YNNKEL come from the germline V gene (reference sequence). This CDR3 is 13 amino acids long. Trimming pared 3 bases from V and 7 bases from J, leaving 12 bases between. CDR3 sequence: CASSQNRVSGYTF. The CDR3 DNA sequence: TGTGCCAGCAGCCAGAACAGGGTCAGTGGCTACACCTTC.

This clonotype was seen repeatedly, ten times or more. This chain joins TRBV6-2 or TRBV6-3 and TRBJ1-1; TRBD1 is a possible D gene (5 bases). The length of the CDR3 is 15 residues. Germline-derived CDR1 and CDR2 are MNHEY and SVGEGT. V lost 7 bases, J lost 2 bases, and 17 bases lay in between. The CDR3 protein is CASTRGRAINTEAFF. The CDR3 coding sequence is TGTGCCAGCACCCGAGGCAGGGCTATTAACACTGAAGCTTTCTTT.

The chain carries TRBV19 and TRBJ1-2; D unclear. V dropped 0 bases and J dropped 6 bases, with 8 bases sitting between them. Looked up from germline, CDR1 is LNHDA and CDR2 is SQIVND (reference sequence). CDR3 length equals 13 residues. CDR3 sequence reads: CASSIDRSNGYTF. CDR3 nucleotide sequence: TGTGCCAGTAGTATAGATCGATCGAATGGCTACACCTTC. The variable domain in full, with the rest retrieved from reference TRBV19 and TRBJ1-2, is DGGITQSPKYLFRKEGQNVTLSCEQNLNHDAMYWYRQDPGQGLRLIYYSQIVNDFQKGDIAEGYSVSREKKESFPLTVTSAQKNPTAFYLCASSIDRSNGYTFGSGTRLTVV.

This clonotype was found many times. The J gene is TRBJ2-7, the V gene TRBV6-2 or TRBV6-3; unclear D gene. The CDR3 consists of 13 residues. The germline CDR1 and CDR2 sequences are MNHEY and SVGEGT. V was clipped by 7 bases and J by 2 bases, with 12 bases between them. The DNA of the CDR3 is TGTGCCAGCACCCCGGCTTACCCCTACGAGCAGTACTTC. Translated: CASTPAYPYEQYF.

This clonotype has a handful of counts. At one boundary the junction diverges from the germline segment, which might be a read error. The chain recombines TRBV7-2 with TRBJ2-3; 11 bases are a match to TRBD2. CDR1 and CDR2 from the germline V gene are SGHTA and FQGNSA. This CDR3 spans 17 amino acids. As DNA, the CDR3 is TGTGCCGGCAGCTCCATGACTAGCGGGACTCTTACAGATACGCAGTATTTT. It specifies CAGSSMTSGTLTDTQYF.

In its sample, this clonotype was seen many times. The V gene is TRBV3-1, the J gene TRBJ2-3; 8 bases line up with TRBD2. The V gene's germline CDR1 is LGHDT and CDR2 YNNKEL (reference sequence). The CDR3 covers 14 residues. The V gene end was trimmed by 4 bases and the J gene end by 7 bases; junction bases not matched to a gene: 7. CDR3 in amino acids: CASSPQAGEHTQYF. CDR3 nucleotide sequence: TGTGCCAGCAGCCCCCAAGCGGGAGAGCATACGCAGTATTTT.

As regards this clonotype: This may arise from a read error, as a much more abundant clone is one base away. The chain couples TRBV2 to TRBJ1-2, with D uncertain. The CDR3 has 13 residues. CDR1 SNHLY and CDR2 FYNNEI come from the germline V gene. CDR3 bases: TGTGCCAGCAGTGCAGAACAAATAGACGGCTGCACCTTC. Translating gives CASSAEQIDGCTF.

This clonotype has just a few counts. The chain joins TRBV29-1 to TRBJ1-2; 10 nucleotides line up with TRBD1. V lost 1 base and J lost 7; bases outside the gene matches: 6. Germline V CDR1 and CDR2: SQVTM, ANQGSEA. The CDR3 covers 14 residues. CDR3 coding DNA: TGCAGCGTTGAAGGGGGAGACAGGGGGCCTGGCTACACCTTC. Encoded protein: CSVEGGDRGPGYTF.

V is TRBV4-1 and J is TRBJ1-1, with TRBD1 identical over 9 bases. Germline-derived CDR1 and CDR2 are MGHRA and YSYEKL. Trimming took 4 bases from V and 8 from J; bases not matched to a gene: 8. This CDR3 region has 14 residues. CDR3 nucleotides: TGCGCCAGCAGCCCACCGGGACAGGGCCTGGAAGCTTTCTTT. Protein: CASSPPGQGLEAFF.

The chain couples TRBV5-1 to TRBJ1-2; D possibly corresponds to TRBD1 (6 bases). CDR1 and CDR2 (germline): SGHRS, YFSETQ. V was trimmed by 4 bases and J by 11 bases, leaving 18 bases between them. CDR3 length: 13 amino acids. The CDR3 spells CASSGDKPSDYTF. CDR3 sequence (DNA): TGCGCCAGCAGCGGGGACAAGCCGAGTGATTACACCTTC.

The chain joins TRBV19 to TRBJ2-1; tentative D call: TRBD1 (6 bases). From germline, CDR1 is LNHDA and CDR2 SQIVND (reference sequence). The CDR3 covers 13 residues. Between the trimmed V and J ends, which lost 6 bases and 9 bases, there was a span of 15 bases. The CDR3 protein is CASRNTGFTEQFF. Here the CDR3 DNA reads TGTGCCAGTAGGAACACAGGGTTTACTGAGCAGTTCTTC. The variable domain in full, with the rest retrieved from reference TRBV19 and TRBJ2-1, is DGGITQSPKYLFRKEGQNVTLSCEQNLNHDAMYWYRQDPGQGLRLIYYSQIVNDFQKGDIAEGYSVSREKKESFPLTVTSAQKNPTAFYLCASRNTGFTEQFFGPGTRLTVL.

This clonotype was seen at least ten times. The V and J genes are TRBV11-2 and TRBJ1-1; a weak D match, TRBD1 (5 bases). The CDR3 sequence is 12 residues long. CDR1 SGHAT and CDR2 FQNNGV come from the germline V gene. The ends were cut back, 6 bases at V and 6 bases at J, with 11 bases in the middle. In DNA, the CDR3 is TGTGCCAGCAGTTCCACGGGGGCTGAAGCTTTCTTT. Translating gives CASSSTGAEAFF.

This clonotype has more than one count but fewer than ten. This chain's CDR3 is CASSIIVGGRADTEAFF. The CDR3 bases are TGTGCCAGTAGTATTATCGTGGGAGGCCGAGCGGACACTGAAGCTTTCTTT. The chain uses TRBV19 and TRBJ1-1; D remains unclear. V was shortened by 3 bases and J by 3 bases, with 20 bases between the two germline ends. The germline V gene has CDR1 LNHDA and CDR2 SQIVND (reference sequence). The CDR3 runs to 17 residues.